The next 27 T cell receptor beta chains were all read from a single sample in a study of OX40 agonist ivuxolimab in advanced cancers. The repertoire was sequenced with immunoSEQ multiplex PCR; TCRdb's copy has only in-frame clones and lacks some. The table shows roughly 2,900 clones, with roughly nine tenths occurring only once. This material consisted of CD4+ or CD8+ T cells sorted from blood, taken in a trial of the OX40 agonist ivuxolimab. The receptor set was obtained from an adult with an advanced solid tumor such as melanoma, head and neck, liver or kidney cancer.

The chain carries TRBV29-1 and TRBJ2-2, with D hard to call. The CDR3 spans 13 residues. The germline V gene encodes CDR1 SQVTM and CDR2 ANQGSEA. V was cut by 5 bases and J by 5 bases, with 12 bases left in between. The CDR3 loop is CSVWASRTGELFF. The CDR3 DNA follows: TGCAGCGTTTGGGCTTCGAGGACCGGGGAGCTGTTTTTT.

This clone was picked up one time. The chain links TRBV11-2 to TRBJ1-6, with 7 bases aligning to TRBD1. Germline-derived CDR1 and CDR2 are SGHAT and FQNNGV. The V and J ends lost 3 bases and 7 bases, in that order; junction bases with no gene match: 6. The CDR3 is made up of 15 amino acids. The CDR3 reads CASSFYRGGNSPLHF. CDR3 bases: TGTGCCAGCAGCTTTTACAGGGGTGGAAATTCACCCCTCCACTTT.

The chain recombines TRBV4-2 with TRBJ2-4; D is perhaps TRBD2 (5 bases). The V gene's germline CDR1 is LGHNA and CDR2 YNFKEQ. Trimming took 1 base from V and 5 from J, leaving 12 bases between them. There are 15 residues in the CDR3. This CDR3 reads CASSQARSGENIQYF. CDR3 sequence (DNA): TGTGCCAGCAGCCAAGCTCGGTCCGGGGAAAACATTCAGTACTTC.

This sequence joins TRBV5-5 and TRBJ2-5; TRBD2 matches at 13 bases. The CDR3 spans 16 residues. V lost 5 bases to trimming and J lost 4 bases; unmatched junction nucleotides: 8. CDR1 SGHKS and CDR2 YYEKEE come from the germline V gene (reference sequence). The CDR3 bases are TGTGCCAGCAGTTTTACTAGCGGGGGGGCCGGAGAGACCCAGTACTTC. Protein: CASSFTSGGAGETQYF.

As to this clone: An end of the junction does not agree with germline; a read error may underlie this. J is TRBJ2-2 and V is TRBV4-1, with D tentatively TRBD2 (5 bases). Germline CDR1 and CDR2: MGHRA and YSYEKL. The CDR3 consists of 22 residues. CDR3 sequence reads: CASSQPPELDWWLEAEHRGAVF. The CDR3 DNA sequence: TGCGCCAGCAGCCAACCCCCCGAGCTTGATTGGTGGCTGGAGGCAGAACACCGGGGAGCTGTTTTT.

The chain has TRBV28 and TRBJ1-4; TRBD1 aligns across 8 bases. Trimming removed 5 bases from V and 7 bases from J; junction bases left unmatched: 6. Germline CDR1 and CDR2: MDHEN and SYDVKM. CDR3 size: 14 residues. The CDR3 region is CASSRDRFGEKLFF. The CDR3 nucleotides are TGTGCCAGCAGTAGGGACAGGTTCGGTGAAAAACTGTTTTTT.

The V gene is TRBV30, the J gene TRBJ2-5; D not resolved. V was shortened by 1 base and J by 3 bases, with 6 bases between the two germline ends. This CDR3 has 12 residues. Germline V gene sequence: CDR1 GTSNPN, CDR2 SVGIG (reference sequence). The CDR3 sequence: CAWSGLKETQYF. The DNA for the CDR3 is TGTGCCTGGAGTGGACTTAAAGAGACCCAGTACTTC.

The chain recombines TRBV18 with TRBJ1-1; D is unresolved. The V and J ends lost 3 bases and 0 bases respectively, with 14 bases between them. The CDR3 has 16 amino acids. Germline-derived CDR1 and CDR2 are KGHSH and LQKENI. DNA of the CDR3: TGTGCCAGCTCACCTCGCCGAGGTGGGATGAACACTGAAGCTTTCTTT. This translates into CASSPRRGGMNTEAFF.

This chain connects TRBV7-3 to TRBJ2-3; TRBD2 agrees at 14 bases. With V trimmed by 0 bases and J by 5 bases, 4 bases remained unmatched. From germline, CDR1 is SGHTA and CDR2 FQGTGA. The CDR3 spans 17 residues. CDR3: CASSLTGLAGVGDTQYF. Written as DNA, the CDR3 is TGTGCCAGCAGCTTAACGGGACTAGCGGGGGTTGGAGATACGCAGTATTTT.

This chain connects TRBV2 to TRBJ1-4; D gene uncertain. The CDR3 extends over 13 amino acids. Germline loops: CDR1 SNHLY, CDR2 FYNNEI. Trimming shortened V by 6 bases and J by 7 bases, and 12 bases separated the two germline ends. The CDR3 coding sequence is TGTGCCAGCAGGAGGGAGCTGATTGAAAAACTGTTTTTT. This sequence encodes CASRRELIEKLFF.

The chain uses TRBV29-1 and TRBJ2-7; D uncertain. The CDR3 spans 13 residues. V was clipped by 6 bases and J by 0 bases, with 12 bases between them. The germline CDR1 and CDR2 sequences are SQVTM and ANQGSEA. The CDR3 region has the DNA TGCAGCGTAGCCCGGACGGACTCCTACGAGCAGTACTTC. Translated, it gives CSVARTDSYEQYF.

The chain is built from TRBV18 and TRBJ2-1; 7 bases align to TRBD1. Trimming at V came to 2 bases and at J to 6 bases, leaving 4 bases not matched to a gene. This CDR3 region has 14 residues. CDR1 and CDR2 (germline): KGHSH, LQKENI. The CDR3 sequence is CASSPGTAVNEQFF. As DNA, the CDR3 is TGTGCCAGCTCACCAGGGACAGCTGTCAATGAGCAGTTCTTC.

The genes are TRBV9 and TRBJ2-3; D may be TRBD1 or TRBD2 (6 bases each). Trimming took off 0 bases at V and 6 bases at J, with 17 bases between the two ends. The CDR3 is 16 residues long. CDR1 is SGDLS and CDR2 is YYNGEE in the germline V gene. CDR3 DNA: TGTGCCAGCAGCGTAGTAGGTGGGGGGCCCTGGGATACGCAGTATTTT. Translating it yields CASSVVGGGPWDTQYF. Filled out from reference TRBV9 and TRBJ2-3, the complete variable domain reads DSGVTQTPKHLITATGQRVTLRCSPRSGDLSVYWYQQSLDQGLQFLIQYYNGEERAKGNILERFSAQQFPDLHSELNLSSLELGDSALYFCASSVVGGGPWDTQYFGPGTRLTVL.

The chain carries TRBV4-1 and TRBJ2-1; possibly TRBD1 for D (7 bases). Trimming took 1 base from V and 7 from J, leaving 14 bases between them. The CDR3 is 15 residues long. CDR1 MGHRA and CDR2 YSYEKL come from the germline V gene. The CDR3, as DNA: TGCGCCAGCAGCCAAGGGACAGGACGGGGGAATGAGCAGTTCTTC. Translated: CASSQGTGRGNEQFF.

The chain has TRBV4-2 and TRBJ1-2; D is undetermined. This CDR3 has 16 residues. From germline, CDR1 is LGHNA and CDR2 YNFKEQ. V gave up 0 bases and J gave up 4 bases, with 15 bases separating them. The CDR3 spells CASSQDLETPRYGYTF. The DNA of the CDR3 is TGTGCCAGCAGCCAAGATCTTGAAACCCCCCGCTATGGCTACACCTTC.

CDR3 amino acids: CASRGSGGPFKEQYF. CDR3 in DNA: TGTGCCAGCAGGGGTAGCGGGGGACCTTTTAAGGAGCAGTACTTC. The rearrangement uses TRBV6-5 and TRBJ2-7, with 9 bases matching TRBD2. Trimming removed 6 bases from V and 7 bases from J; junction bases left unmatched: 13. This CDR3 region has 15 residues. CDR1 and CDR2 (germline): MNHEY, SVGAGI.

This clone has more than one count but fewer than ten. The chain recombines TRBV13 with TRBJ2-7; 7 bases are shared with TRBD1. The germline CDR1 and CDR2 sequences are PRHDT and FYEKMQ (reference sequence). V shed 5 bases, J shed 4 bases, and the junction held 2 bases outside the gene matches. The CDR3 runs 12 residues. DNA for the CDR3: TGTGCCAGCAGCATCAGGGGGTACGAGCAGTACTTC. Translated, it gives CASSIRGYEQYF.

This clone was seen just once. The chain carries TRBV7-9 and TRBJ1-6; tentative D call: TRBD1 (5 bases). Trimming took 1 base from V and 7 from J, leaving 14 bases between them. This CDR3 is built from 16 residues. Germline CDR1 and CDR2: SEHNR and FQNEAQ (reference sequence). In nucleotides, the CDR3 is TGTGCCAGCAGCTTAGTGTTCGCAGGGAGGAATTCACCCCTCCACTTT. Its translation is CASSLVFAGRNSPLHF.

The chain links TRBV2 to TRBJ2-3, with 10 bases that match TRBD1. Per the germline V gene, CDR1 is SNHLY and CDR2 is FYNNEI. The CDR3 sequence is 15 residues long. Germline trimming cut 6 bases from V and 4 bases from J; bases unmatched to any gene: 7. The DNA of the CDR3 is TGTGCCAGCAGGAGGGGGACAGGGGATGCAGATACGCAGTATTTT. Amino acids: CASRRGTGDADTQYF.

The chain uses TRBV28 and TRBJ1-2; the D gene is possibly TRBD1 (5 bases). The CDR3 totals 13 residues. Trimming shortened V by 2 bases and J by 1 base, and 5 bases separated the two germline ends. Germline values: CDR1 MDHEN, CDR2 SYDVKM. For the CDR3, the DNA is TGTGCCAGCAGTTTAGGGGGTAACTATGGCTACACCTTC. It encodes CASSLGGNYGYTF.

The chain is built from TRBV19 and TRBJ2-7; D is perhaps TRBD1 (5 bases). CDR3 length: 15 residues. The germline gives CDR1 LNHDA, CDR2 SQIVND (reference sequence). Trimming took 6 bases from V and 1 from J, leaving 16 bases between them. The DNA of the CDR3 is TGTGCCAGTAGCCTCCAGGGTCAAGCTTCCTACGAGCAGTACTTC. It yields the protein CASSLQGQASYEQYF.

The chain links TRBV19 to TRBJ1-3; D might be TRBD1 (5 bases). Trimming took off 6 bases at V and 11 bases at J, with 14 bases between the two ends. The germline V gene encodes CDR1 LNHDA and CDR2 SQIVND (reference sequence). The CDR3 sequence is 12 residues long. As DNA, the CDR3 is TGTGCCAGTAGCGGGGCTTCCTCGGCCATATATTTT. Its translation: CASSGASSAIYF.

This chain links TRBV4-1 with TRBJ1-1, with D tentatively TRBD1 (6 bases). CDR3 length: 17 residues. CDR1 MGHRA and CDR2 YSYEKL come from the germline V gene. The V end lost 3 bases, the J end lost 2 bases, and 19 bases lay between the germline ends. As DNA, the CDR3 is TGCGCCAGCAGCCACCGCTTGAAACAGGGAGTCAACACTGAAGCTTTCTTT. This translates into CASSHRLKQGVNTEAFF.

V and J are TRBV19 and TRBJ1-5; tentatively, D is TRBD1 (6 bases). The germline V and J ends were trimmed by 7 bases and 6 bases, with 22 bases remaining between them. The germline CDR1 and CDR2 sequences are LNHDA and SQIVND (reference sequence). The CDR3 contains 16 residues. This CDR3 is CASNLDSALGGQPQHF. The CDR3, as DNA: TGTGCCAGTAACTTGGACAGCGCCCTGGGGGGTCAGCCCCAGCATTTT.

CDR3 residues: CASSFLNEKLFF. The CDR3 region has the DNA TGTGCCAGCAGTTTTCTCAATGAAAAACTGTTTTTT. The chain joins TRBV5-6 to TRBJ1-4; no definite D call. Trimming took 5 bases from V and 5 from J, leaving 7 bases between them. The CDR3 length is 12 residues. Germline-derived CDR1 and CDR2 are SGHDT and YYEEEE.

The CDR3 nucleotides are TGTGCCAGCAGGTCGGACAGGGAGCGATATGGCTACACCTTC. Translating it yields CASRSDRERYGYTF. The V gene is TRBV6-5, the J gene TRBJ1-2; 8 bases fit TRBD1. This CDR3 has 14 amino acids. V lost 6 bases, J lost 5 bases, and 8 bases stayed unmatched. The germline gives CDR1 MNHEY, CDR2 SVGAGI.

The rearrangement joins TRBV30 to TRBJ1-6; 7 bases line up with TRBD1. CDR3 length: 16 amino acids. Germline CDR1 and CDR2: GTSNPN and SVGIG (reference sequence). The trim removed 3 bases at V and 9 bases at J, leaving 14 bases unmatched. As DNA, the CDR3 is TGTGCCTGGAGACAACCGGGACAGAATTTAGGTTCACCCCTCCACTTT. Translation: CAWRQPGQNLGSPLHF.